This TCR beta chain is from a study of blood T cell repertoires in COVID-19. Libraries were prepared by immunoSEQ multiplex PCR; TCRdb keeps only in-frame clonotypes and omits some of them. This sample has 200,000 to 250,000 clones; 84% occur once, and the top ten carry about 20%. The germline V and J ends were trimmed by 9 bases and 3 bases, with 12 bases remaining between them. The germline gives CDR1 SNHLY, CDR2 FYNNEI. The CDR3 runs 13 residues. The chain carries TRBV2 and TRBJ1-5, with a possible D match to TRBD1 (5 bases). Source material: peripheral blood. This sequence originates from a man between 25 and 39 years old with active or convalescent COVID-19. The CDR3 bases are TGTGCCAGTCGACAGAGTCTCAATCAGCCCCAGCATTTT. Its translation: CASRQSLNQPQHF.